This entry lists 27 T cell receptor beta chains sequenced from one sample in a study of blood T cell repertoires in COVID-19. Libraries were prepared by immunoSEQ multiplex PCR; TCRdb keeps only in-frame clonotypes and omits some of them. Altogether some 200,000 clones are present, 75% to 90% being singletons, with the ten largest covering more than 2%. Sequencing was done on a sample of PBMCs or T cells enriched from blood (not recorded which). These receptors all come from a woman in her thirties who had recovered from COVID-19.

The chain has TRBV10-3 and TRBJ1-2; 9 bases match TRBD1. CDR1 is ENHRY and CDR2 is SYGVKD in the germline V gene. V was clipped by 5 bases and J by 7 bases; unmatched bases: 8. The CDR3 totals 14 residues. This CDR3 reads CAISPQGAVGGYTF. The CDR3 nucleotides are TGTGCCATCAGTCCACAGGGGGCGGTTGGTGGCTACACCTTC.

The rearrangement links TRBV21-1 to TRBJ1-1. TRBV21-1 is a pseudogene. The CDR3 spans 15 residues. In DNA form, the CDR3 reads TGTGCCAGCGAGGAGCGGTCAGCCTTGAACACTGAAGCTTTCTTT. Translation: CASEERSALNTEAFF.

Written as DNA, the CDR3 is TGTGCCTGGCTGGACAAACAGGTCAATCAGCCCCAGCATTTT. It specifies CAWLDKQVNQPQHF. This rearrangement joins TRBV30 to TRBJ1-5; maybe TRBD1 (5 bases). V lost 5 bases to trimming and J lost 3 bases, with 14 bases between them. The CDR3 consists of 14 residues. The germline CDR1 and CDR2 sequences are GTSNPN and SVGIG (reference sequence).

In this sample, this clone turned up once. CDR3 residues: CATSGAGGLTSTDTQYF. CDR3 nucleotide sequence: TGTGCCACCAGTGGAGCGGGAGGGTTGACTAGCACAGATACGCAGTATTTT. The chain employs TRBV24-1 and TRBJ2-3; 10 bases match TRBD2. CDR1 and CDR2 from the germline V gene are KGHDR and SFDVKD. The CDR3 totals 17 residues. J lost 0 bases, V lost 5 bases, and 7 bases had no gene match.

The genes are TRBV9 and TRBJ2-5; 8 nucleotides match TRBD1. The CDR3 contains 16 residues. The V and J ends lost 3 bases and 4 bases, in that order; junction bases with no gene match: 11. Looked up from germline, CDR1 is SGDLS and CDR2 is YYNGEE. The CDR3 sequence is CASSATGGGSRETQYF. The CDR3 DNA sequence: TGTGCCAGCAGCGCAACAGGGGGAGGATCGCGAGAGACCCAGTACTTC.

Written as DNA, the CDR3 is TGTGCCAGCAGCCAAGCCCGGGCTAGCGGGAGTAGATTAGATACGCAGTATTTT. Translation: CASSQARASGSRLDTQYF. This rearrangement joins TRBV3-1 (or the pseudogene TRBV3-2) to TRBJ2-3; the match to TRBD2 covers 10 bases. The CDR3 length is 18 residues. Germline CDR1 and CDR2: LGHDT and YNNKEL (reference sequence). Trimming cost V 1 base and J 5 bases; bases outside gene matches: 12.

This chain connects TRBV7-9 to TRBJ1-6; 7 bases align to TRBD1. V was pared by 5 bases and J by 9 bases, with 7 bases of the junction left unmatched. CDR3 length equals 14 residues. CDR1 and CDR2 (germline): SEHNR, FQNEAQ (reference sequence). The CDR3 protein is CASSQQGHSSPLHF. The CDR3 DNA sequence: TGTGCCAGCAGCCAACAGGGGCATAGTTCACCCCTCCACTTT.

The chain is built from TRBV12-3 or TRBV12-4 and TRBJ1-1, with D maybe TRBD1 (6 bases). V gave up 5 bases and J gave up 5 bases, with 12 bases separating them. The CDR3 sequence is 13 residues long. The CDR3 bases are TGTGCCAGCAGTCCTATCAGGGGTACTGAAGCTTTCTTT. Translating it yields CASSPIRGTEAFF.

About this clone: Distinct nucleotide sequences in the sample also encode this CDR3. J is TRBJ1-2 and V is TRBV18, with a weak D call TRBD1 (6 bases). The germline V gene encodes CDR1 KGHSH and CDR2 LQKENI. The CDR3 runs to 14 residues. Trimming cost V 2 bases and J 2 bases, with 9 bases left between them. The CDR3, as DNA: TGTGCCAGCTCACCAAACAGGGCCAACTATGGCTACACCTTC. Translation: CASSPNRANYGYTF. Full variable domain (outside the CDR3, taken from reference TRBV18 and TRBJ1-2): NAGVMQNPRHLVRRRGQEARLRCSPMKGHSHVYWYRQLPEEGLKFMVYLQKENIIDESGMPKERFSAEFPKEGPSILRIQQVVRGDSAAYFCASSPNRANYGYTFGSGTRLTVV.

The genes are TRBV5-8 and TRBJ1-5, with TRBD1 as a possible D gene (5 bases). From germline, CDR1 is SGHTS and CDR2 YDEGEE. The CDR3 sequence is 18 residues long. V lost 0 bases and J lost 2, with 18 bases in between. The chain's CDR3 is CASSLGYTTVQGNQPQHF. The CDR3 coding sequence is TGTGCCAGCAGCTTGGGATATACCACAGTACAGGGCAATCAGCCCCAGCATTTT.

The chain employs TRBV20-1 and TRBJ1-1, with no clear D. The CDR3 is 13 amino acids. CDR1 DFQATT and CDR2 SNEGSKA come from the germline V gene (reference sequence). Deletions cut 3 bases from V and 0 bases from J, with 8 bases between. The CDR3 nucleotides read TGCAGTGCTAGTTGGAGTTTGAACACTGAAGCTTTCTTT. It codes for CSASWSLNTEAFF.

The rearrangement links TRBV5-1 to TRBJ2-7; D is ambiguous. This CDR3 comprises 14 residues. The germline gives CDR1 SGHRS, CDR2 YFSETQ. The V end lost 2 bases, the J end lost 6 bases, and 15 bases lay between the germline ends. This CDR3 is CASSFPRGSGEQYF. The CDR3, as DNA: TGCGCCAGCAGCTTCCCTCGAGGATCGGGCGAGCAGTACTTC.

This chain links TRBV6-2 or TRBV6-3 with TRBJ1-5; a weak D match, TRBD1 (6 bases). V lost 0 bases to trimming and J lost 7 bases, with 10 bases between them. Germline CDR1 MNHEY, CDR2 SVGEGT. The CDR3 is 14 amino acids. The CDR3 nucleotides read TGTGCCAGCAGTTACTCGGACAGCTGGCAGCCCCAGCATTTT. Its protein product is CASSYSDSWQPQHF.

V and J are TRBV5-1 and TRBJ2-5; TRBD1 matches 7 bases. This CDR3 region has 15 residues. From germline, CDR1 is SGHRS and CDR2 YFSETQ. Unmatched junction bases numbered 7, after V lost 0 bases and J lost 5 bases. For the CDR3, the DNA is TGCGCCAGCAGCTTGGCCGTTGACAGGGAGGAGACCCAGTACTTC. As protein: CASSLAVDREETQYF.

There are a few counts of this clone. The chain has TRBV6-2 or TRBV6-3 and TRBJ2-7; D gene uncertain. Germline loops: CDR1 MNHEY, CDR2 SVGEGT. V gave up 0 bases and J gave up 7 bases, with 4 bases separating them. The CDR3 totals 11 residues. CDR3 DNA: TGTGCCAGCAGTTACTCCCTGGAGCAGTACTTC. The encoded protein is CASSYSLEQYF.

The CDR3 DNA reads as TGTGCCAGCAGTCTCACCGGGTACGCTGAAGCTTTCTTT. Translated: CASSLTGYAEAFF. The chain recombines TRBV28 with TRBJ1-1; D gene ambiguous. V shed 5 bases and J shed 6 bases, with 13 bases lying between them. Germline CDR1 MDHEN, CDR2 SYDVKM. This CDR3 spans 13 amino acids.

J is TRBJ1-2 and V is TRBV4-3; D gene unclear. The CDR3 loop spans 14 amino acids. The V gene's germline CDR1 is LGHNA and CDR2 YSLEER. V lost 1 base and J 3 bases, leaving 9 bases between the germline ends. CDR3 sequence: CASSQVSDYYGYTF. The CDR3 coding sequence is TGCGCCAGCAGCCAAGTTTCAGATTACTATGGCTACACCTTC.

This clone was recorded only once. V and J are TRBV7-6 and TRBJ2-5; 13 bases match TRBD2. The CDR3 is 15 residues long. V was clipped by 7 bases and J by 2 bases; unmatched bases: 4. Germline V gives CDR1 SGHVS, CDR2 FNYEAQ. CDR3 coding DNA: TGTGCCAGCACCGGGACTAGCGGGAATCAAGAGACCCAGTACTTC. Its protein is CASTGTSGNQETQYF.

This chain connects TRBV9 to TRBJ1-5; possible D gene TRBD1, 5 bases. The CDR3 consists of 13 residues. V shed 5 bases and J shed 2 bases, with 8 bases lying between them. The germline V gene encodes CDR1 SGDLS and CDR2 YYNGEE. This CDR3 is CASSWGGNQPQHF. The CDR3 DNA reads TGTGCCAGCAGTTGGGGGGGCAATCAGCCCCAGCATTTT.

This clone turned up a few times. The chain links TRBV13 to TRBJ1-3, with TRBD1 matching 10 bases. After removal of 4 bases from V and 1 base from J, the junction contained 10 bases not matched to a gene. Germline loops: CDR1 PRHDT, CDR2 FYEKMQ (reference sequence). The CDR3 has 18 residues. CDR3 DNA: TGTGCCAGCAGCTCCTCCGGGACAGGGGCAAGGTCTGGAAACACCATATATTTT. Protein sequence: CASSSSGTGARSGNTIYF.

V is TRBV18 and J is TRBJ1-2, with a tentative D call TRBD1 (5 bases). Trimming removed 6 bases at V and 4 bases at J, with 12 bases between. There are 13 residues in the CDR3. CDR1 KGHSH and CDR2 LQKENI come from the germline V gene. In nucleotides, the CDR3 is TGTGCCAGCTCCCGGGGGGACCTCTATGGCTACACCTTC. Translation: CASSRGDLYGYTF.

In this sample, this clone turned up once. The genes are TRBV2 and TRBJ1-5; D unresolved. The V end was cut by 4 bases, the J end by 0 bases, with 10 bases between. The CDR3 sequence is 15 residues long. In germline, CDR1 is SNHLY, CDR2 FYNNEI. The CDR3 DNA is TGTGCCAGCAGTGGGGTCGGGAATAGCAATCAGCCCCAGCATTTT. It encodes CASSGVGNSNQPQHF.

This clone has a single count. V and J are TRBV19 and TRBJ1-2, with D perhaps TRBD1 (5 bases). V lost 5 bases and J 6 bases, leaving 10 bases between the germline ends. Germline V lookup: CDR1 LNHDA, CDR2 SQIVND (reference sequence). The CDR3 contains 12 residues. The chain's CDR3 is CASSSFRDGYTF. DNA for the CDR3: TGTGCCAGTAGTTCATTCAGGGATGGCTACACCTTC.

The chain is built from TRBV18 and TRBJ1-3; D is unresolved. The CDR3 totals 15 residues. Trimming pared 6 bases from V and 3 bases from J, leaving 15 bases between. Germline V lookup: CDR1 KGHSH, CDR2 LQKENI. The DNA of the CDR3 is TGTGCCAGCTCCCGGGGTTTAACCTTTGGAAACACCATATATTTT. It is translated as CASSRGLTFGNTIYF.

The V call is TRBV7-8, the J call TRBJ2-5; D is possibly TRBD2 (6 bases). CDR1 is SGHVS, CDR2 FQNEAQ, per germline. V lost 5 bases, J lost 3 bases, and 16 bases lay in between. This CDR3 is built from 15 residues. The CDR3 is CASSPSREREETQYF. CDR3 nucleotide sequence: TGTGCCAGCAGCCCTAGTCGGGAGAGGGAAGAGACCCAGTACTTC.

CDR3 sequence (DNA): TGCGCCAGCAGCCAATCCTGGAGGGAAGGAGCTTTCTTT. Residues: CASSQSWREGAFF. This chain links TRBV4-1 with TRBJ1-1; D unresolved. The CDR3 loop spans 13 amino acids. V was clipped by 2 bases and J by 10 bases, with 14 bases between them. Germline V CDR1 and CDR2: MGHRA, YSYEKL.

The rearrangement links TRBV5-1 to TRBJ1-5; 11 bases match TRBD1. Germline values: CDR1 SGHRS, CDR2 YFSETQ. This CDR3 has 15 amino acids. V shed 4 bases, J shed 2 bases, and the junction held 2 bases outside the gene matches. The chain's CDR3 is CASSRTGGRNQPQHF. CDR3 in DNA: TGCGCCAGCAGCCGGACAGGGGGCCGCAATCAGCCCCAGCATTTT.